This entry concerns a single T cell receptor (beta chain). The V and J ends lost 2 bases and 3 bases, in that order; junction bases with no gene match: 5. CDR3 length equals 15 residues. The V gene's germline CDR1 is SGHRS and CDR2 YFSETQ. This entry belongs to a study of shared T cell receptors in the human thymus. Some clones are missing from TCRdb's copy, which holds only in-frame ones; the method was immunoSEQ multiplex PCR. The profile shows some 400,000 clones, 95% of them singletons. Material for sequencing was thymocytes. This clonotype originated in a human donor. The rearrangement joins TRBV5-1 to TRBJ2-1, with TRBD2 matching over 7 bases. CDR3 amino acids: CASSFRLADYNEQFF. CDR3 in DNA: TGCGCCAGCAGCTTTAGGCTAGCGGACTACAATGAGCAGTTCTTC.